This section outlines one TCR beta chain sequence together with its context. Produced via immunoSEQ multiplex PCR; TCRdb's table is partial and in-frame only. The sample holds 150,000 to 200,000 clones; about 89% are singletons and the top ten take around 3.5%. This record comes from a study of blood T cell repertoires in COVID-19. CDR1 and CDR2 (germline): LNHDA, SQIVND (reference sequence). The CDR3 is 16 amino acids. V shed 2 bases and J shed 3 bases, with 11 bases lying between them. The chain uses TRBV19 and TRBJ1-6; TRBD1 might be the D (6 bases). Sequencing was done on a sample of peripheral blood. This receptor was obtained from a man aged 65 to 85 with acute or convalescent COVID-19. The CDR3 nucleotides read TGTGCCAGTAGTATACTACAGGGCGGCTATAATTCACCCCTCCACTTT. Translating gives CASSILQGGYNSPLHF.